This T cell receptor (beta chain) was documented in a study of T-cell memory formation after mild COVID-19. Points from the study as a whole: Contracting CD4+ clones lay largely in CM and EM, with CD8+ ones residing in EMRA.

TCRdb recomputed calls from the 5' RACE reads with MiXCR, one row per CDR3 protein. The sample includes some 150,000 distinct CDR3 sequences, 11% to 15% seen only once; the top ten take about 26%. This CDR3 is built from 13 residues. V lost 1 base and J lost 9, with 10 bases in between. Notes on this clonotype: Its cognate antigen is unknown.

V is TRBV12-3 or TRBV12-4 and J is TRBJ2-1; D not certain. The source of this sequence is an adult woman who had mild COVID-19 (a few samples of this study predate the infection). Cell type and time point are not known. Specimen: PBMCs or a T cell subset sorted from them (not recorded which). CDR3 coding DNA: TGTGCCAGCAGTTTAGTCCCCGGTGCTGAGCAGTTCTTC. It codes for CASSLVPGAEQFF.